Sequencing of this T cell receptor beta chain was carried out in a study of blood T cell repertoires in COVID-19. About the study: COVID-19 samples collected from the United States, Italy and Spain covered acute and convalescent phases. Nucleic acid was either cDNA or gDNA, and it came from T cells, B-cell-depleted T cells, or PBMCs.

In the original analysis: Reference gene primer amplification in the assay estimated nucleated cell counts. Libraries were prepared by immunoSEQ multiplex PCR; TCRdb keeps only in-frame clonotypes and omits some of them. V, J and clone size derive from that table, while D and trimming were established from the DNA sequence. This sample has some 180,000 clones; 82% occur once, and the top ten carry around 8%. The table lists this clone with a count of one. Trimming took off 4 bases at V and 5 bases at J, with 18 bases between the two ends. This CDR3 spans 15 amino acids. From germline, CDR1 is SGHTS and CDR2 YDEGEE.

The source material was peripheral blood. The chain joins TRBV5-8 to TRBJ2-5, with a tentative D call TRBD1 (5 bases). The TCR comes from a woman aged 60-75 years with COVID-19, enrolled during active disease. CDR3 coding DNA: TGTGCCAGCAGCCCTCGAAATAGGGGCTCGGAGACCCAGTACTTC. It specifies CASSPRNRGSETQYF.